A selection of T cell receptor beta chains follows, all from one sample in a study of blood T cell repertoires in COVID-19. TCRdb keeps only in-frame clones here, not all; method: immunoSEQ multiplex PCR. The sample carries roughly 87,000 clones, approximately 86% recorded once. The sequenced sample consisted of peripheral blood. All receptors come from a man aged 35 to 55 with acute or convalescent COVID-19. Each CDR3 is given with its conserved first and last residue. Fields, in order: D gene, J gene, clone size, V gene, CDR3 DNA, CDR3 protein. The D gene is left open where the match is weak. Expanded clones are given a class, and other clones once, few, many or no size at all.

d_call: TRBD2; j_call: TRBJ2-3; clone_size: NA; v_call: TRBV6-1; cdr3_nt: TGTGCCAGCAGTGCGAGCGGGAAGAGCACAGATACGCAGTATTTT; cdr3_aa: CASSASGKSTDTQYF
d_call: NA; j_call: TRBJ2-7; clone_size: NA; v_call: TRBV6-1; cdr3_nt: TGTGCCAGCAGAAACGCCGGGACATCCGAGTCTCTGCAGTACTTC; cdr3_aa: CASRNAGTSESLQYF
d_call: TRBD2; j_call: TRBJ2-3; clone_size: NA; v_call: TRBV6-4; cdr3_nt: TGTGCCAGCAGTCTTAATACCGGGACTAGCGGACTCACAGATACGCAGTATTTT; cdr3_aa: CASSLNTGTSGLTDTQYF
d_call: TRBD1; j_call: TRBJ2-1; clone_size: NA; v_call: TRBV6-5; cdr3_nt: TGTGCCAGCAGACCCAGACAGGGCCCCTACAATGAGCAGTTCTTC; cdr3_aa: CASRPRQGPYNEQFF
d_call: TRBD1; j_call: TRBJ2-7; clone_size: NA; v_call: TRBV10-3; cdr3_nt: TGTGCCATCAGTGCAACCCAAACAGGGGGCTACGAGCAGTACTTC; cdr3_aa: CAISATQTGGYEQYF
d_call: TRBD1; j_call: TRBJ1-1; clone_size: few; v_call: TRBV18; cdr3_nt: TGTGCCAGCTCGCGCACCTCCGGGACAGCAAAAGAAGCTTTCTTT; cdr3_aa: CASSRTSGTAKEAFF
d_call: NA; j_call: TRBJ2-1; clone_size: few; v_call: TRBV10-1; cdr3_nt: TGCGCCAGCAGTGACCCACAGGGTGGGGGTAGCAATGAGCAGTTCTTC; cdr3_aa: CASSDPQGGGSNEQFF
d_call: TRBD1; j_call: TRBJ2-1; clone_size: NA; v_call: TRBV5-8; cdr3_nt: TGTGCCAGCAGCCTGGGACAGGGGCCCCCCAATGAGCAGTTCTTC; cdr3_aa: CASSLGQGPPNEQFF
d_call: TRBD1; j_call: TRBJ1-1; clone_size: NA; v_call: TRBV5-1; cdr3_nt: TGCGCCAGCAGCTGGGGACAGGGGCTGAACACTGAAGCTTTCTTT; cdr3_aa: CASSWGQGLNTEAFF
d_call: TRBD2; j_call: TRBJ2-3; clone_size: NA; v_call: TRBV11-3; cdr3_nt: TGTGCCAGCAGCTTAGTGGCTAGCGGGACCTTGAATACGCAGTATTTT; cdr3_aa: CASSLVASGTLNTQYF
d_call: NA; j_call: TRBJ2-1; clone_size: NA; v_call: TRBV11-2; cdr3_nt: TGTGCCACGAAGTCCGGGACTGTGGGTAATGAGCAGTTCTTC; cdr3_aa: CATKSGTVGNEQFF
d_call: TRBD2; j_call: TRBJ2-7; clone_size: NA; v_call: TRBV6-5; cdr3_nt: TGTGCCAGCAGTTACAACATCATTGCGGGGGCCTACGAGCAGTACTTC; cdr3_aa: CASSYNIIAGAYEQYF
d_call: NA; j_call: TRBJ2-2; clone_size: NA; v_call: TRBV5-1; cdr3_nt: TGCGCCAGCAGCTGGTCCCGGGGCGGGGAGAACACCGGGGAGCTGTTTTTT; cdr3_aa: CASSWSRGGENTGELFF